This entry is about one T cell receptor (beta chain). Under the authors' procedure: Quantification of nucleated cells was approximated via reference gene primer amplification. Repertoires were generated with immunoSEQ multiplex PCR, while TCRdb's copy carries only in-frame clones and drops some. The D gene and trimming were derived from the DNA, and the V and J assignments and clone size from that table. The sample includes about 190,000 clones, around 73% of them seen just once. This sample is part of a study of blood T cell repertoires in COVID-19. Germline CDR1 SGHNT, CDR2 YENEEA. This CDR3 region has 15 residues. The junction had 6 bases not matched to a gene; V was cut back by 3 bases and J by 4 bases.

The clonotype originates from a woman in her fifties or sixties who had recovered from COVID-19. The sample taken for sequencing was PBMCs or T cells enriched from blood (not recorded which). This chain connects TRBV11-3 to TRBJ2-7, with 10 bases that match TRBD2. CDR3 bases: TGTGCCAGCAGCTTTCAAGCGGGAGGGGGGTACGAGCAGTACTTC. This translates into CASSFQAGGGYEQYF.